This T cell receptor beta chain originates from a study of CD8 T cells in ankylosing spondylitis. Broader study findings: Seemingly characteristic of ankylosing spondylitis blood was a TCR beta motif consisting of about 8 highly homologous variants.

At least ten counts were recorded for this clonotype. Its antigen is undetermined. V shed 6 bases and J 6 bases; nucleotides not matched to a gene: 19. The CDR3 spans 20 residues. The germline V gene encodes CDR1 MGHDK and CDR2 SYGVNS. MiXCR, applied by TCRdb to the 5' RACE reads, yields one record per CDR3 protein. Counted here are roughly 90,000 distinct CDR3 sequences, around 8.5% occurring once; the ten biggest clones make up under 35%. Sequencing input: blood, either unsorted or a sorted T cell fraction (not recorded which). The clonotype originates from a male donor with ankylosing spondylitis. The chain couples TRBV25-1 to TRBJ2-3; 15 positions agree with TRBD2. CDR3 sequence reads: CASRTGPGGLAGGPSDTQYF. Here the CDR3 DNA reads TGTGCCAGCAGGACGGGTCCCGGTGGACTAGCGGGAGGGCCATCCGATACGCAGTATTTT.